The T cell receptor beta chain described here comes from a study of blood T cell repertoires in COVID-19. Study summary: Samples representing acute and convalescent COVID-19 were sourced from the United States, Italy and Spain. T cells, B-cell-depleted T cells, or PBMCs supplied cDNA or gDNA.

Assignments of participants to cohorts depended upon their own reported clinical history. CDR1 and CDR2 from the germline V gene are LNHDA and SQIVND (reference sequence). V was pared by 4 bases and J by 6 bases, with 13 bases between. This CDR3 has 14 residues. Authors' methods: Reference gene primer amplification yielded estimated nucleated cell counts. Profiled with immunoSEQ multiplex PCR; TCRdb holds only in-frame clones, not every one. V, J and clone size are taken as reported in that table, and D and trimming were inferred from the DNA itself. There are around 300,000 clones in the sample; 89% occur only once, and less than 9.5% lies in the top ten.

The sequencing input was PBMCs or T cells enriched from blood (not recorded which). The J gene is TRBJ2-1, the V gene TRBV19; tentative D call: TRBD2 (5 bases). The clonotype was recovered from a woman in her twenties or thirties who had recovered from COVID-19. This CDR3 is CASSSLAWGNEQFF. The CDR3 region has the DNA TGTGCCAGTAGTAGCCTAGCATGGGGCAATGAGCAGTTCTTC. The full variable domain, completed using reference TRBV19 and TRBJ2-1, is DGGITQSPKYLFRKEGQNVTLSCEQNLNHDAMYWYRQDPGQGLRLIYYSQIVNDFQKGDIAEGYSVSREKKESFPLTVTSAQKNPTAFYLCASSSLAWGNEQFFGPGTRLTVL.